One sample yielded the 13 T cell receptor beta chains listed below, sequenced in a study of blood T cell repertoires in COVID-19. Produced via immunoSEQ multiplex PCR; TCRdb's table is partial and in-frame only. This table has 260,000 or so clones, roughly 81% appearing once. Material for sequencing was peripheral blood. These receptors were collected from a woman older than 75 with COVID-19, enrolled during active disease.

The rearrangement joins TRBV5-6 to TRBJ1-2, with 11 bases fitting TRBD1. Germline V gene data show CDR1 as SGHDT and CDR2 as YYEEEE. V was clipped by 0 bases and J by 7 bases; unmatched bases: 5. The CDR3 contains 15 residues. This chain's CDR3 is CASSLGTGGTVGYTF. In nucleotides, the CDR3 is TGTGCCAGCAGCTTGGGGACAGGGGGCACGGTTGGCTACACCTTC.

This clone was recorded once. The chain has TRBV14 and TRBJ1-4; no firm D call. From germline, CDR1 is SGHDN and CDR2 FVKESK. V lost 0 bases, J lost 0 bases, and 17 bases lay in between. This CDR3 region has 19 residues. The CDR3 region is CASSQDRVLFPATNEKLFF. The CDR3 DNA reads as TGTGCCAGCAGCCAAGATCGGGTGCTGTTCCCCGCAACTAATGAAAAACTGTTTTTT.

V is TRBV19 and J is TRBJ2-7; D is uncertain. Germline V gene sequence: CDR1 LNHDA, CDR2 SQIVND (reference sequence). The CDR3 totals 13 residues. Trimming stripped 5 bases from V and 3 bases from J, with 11 bases between. The CDR3 spells CASSRRPGYEQYF. In nucleotides, the CDR3 is TGTGCCAGTAGTCGGCGGCCCGGCTACGAGCAGTACTTC.

A single count supports this clone. The genes are TRBV7-2 and TRBJ2-1; the D gene is possibly TRBD1 (6 bases). Trimming took off 5 bases at V and 7 bases at J, with 21 bases between the two ends. The CDR3 length is 16 residues. Germline assignment: CDR1 SGHTA and CDR2 FQGNSA. The CDR3: CASSRLTGIPWNEQFF. CDR3 nucleotides: TGTGCCAGCAGCAGGTTGACAGGTATCCCTTGGAATGAGCAGTTCTTC.

The V call is TRBV7-9, the J call TRBJ1-2; D perhaps matches TRBD1 (5 bases). The CDR3 runs to 14 residues. V was pared by 0 bases and J by 6 bases, with 11 bases between. The germline V gene has CDR1 SEHNR and CDR2 FQNEAQ (reference sequence). This CDR3 reads CASSLAGALHGYTF. The CDR3 nucleotides are TGTGCCAGCAGCTTAGCAGGGGCCCTTCATGGCTACACCTTC. Drawing the rest from reference TRBV7-9 and TRBJ1-2, the complete variable domain is DTGVSQNPRHKITKRGQNVTFRCDPISEHNRLYWYRQTLGQGPEFLTYFQNEAQLEKSRLLSDRFSAERPKGSFSTLEIQRTEQGDSAMYLCASSLAGALHGYTFGSGTRLTVV.

This chain connects TRBV7-2 to TRBJ2-7; 7 bases match TRBD2. The germline gives CDR1 SGHTA, CDR2 FQGNSA. The length of the CDR3 is 15 residues. Trimming at V came to 5 bases and at J to 2 bases, leaving 9 bases not matched to a gene. CDR3 region: CASSPLGGSAYEQYF. DNA of the CDR3: TGTGCCAGCAGCCCTTTGGGCGGGAGTGCCTACGAGCAGTACTTC.

The V gene is TRBV9, the J gene TRBJ2-5; 11 nucleotides agree with TRBD2. The germline V gene has CDR1 SGDLS and CDR2 YYNGEE. The CDR3 extends over 16 amino acids. V shed 0 bases, J shed 4 bases, and the junction held 5 bases outside the gene matches. Here the CDR3 reads CASSVDSGGVGETQYF. The DNA for the CDR3 is TGTGCCAGCAGCGTAGATAGCGGGGGGGTAGGAGAGACCCAGTACTTC.

In its sample, this clone was seen a few times. V and J are TRBV7-3 and TRBJ2-1, with D perhaps TRBD2 (5 bases). CDR1 SGHTA and CDR2 FQGTGA come from the germline V gene. The CDR3 sequence is 15 residues long. The ends were cut back, 5 bases at V and 7 bases at J, with 18 bases in the middle. The CDR3 reads CASSQTGSAWNEQFF. CDR3 sequence (DNA): TGTGCCAGCAGCCAAACGGGGTCTGCGTGGAATGAGCAGTTCTTC.

This chain uses TRBV28 with TRBJ1-2; TRBD1 is a possible D gene (5 bases). With 2 bases removed from V and 2 bases from J, the gap between germline ends came to 18 bases. CDR1 is MDHEN, CDR2 SYDVKM, per germline. The CDR3 is 17 amino acids. The CDR3 DNA reads TGTGCCAGCAGTTTAGGCTTTGGGGGGGGAAGGAACTATGGCTACACCTTC. This codes for CASSLGFGGGRNYGYTF.

V and J are TRBV7-8 and TRBJ2-4; no reliable D call. V lost 2 bases and J 0 bases, leaving 11 bases between the germline ends. The CDR3 consists of 16 residues. Germline assignment: CDR1 SGHVS and CDR2 FQNEAQ. CDR3 loop: CASSLKPTLAKNIQYF. CDR3 nucleotides: TGTGCCAGCAGCTTAAAACCGACACTAGCCAAAAACATTCAGTACTTC. The full variable domain, with the rest looked up from reference TRBV7-8 and TRBJ2-4, is GAGVSQSPRYKVAKRGQDVALRCDPISGHVSLFWYQQALGQGPEFLTYFQNEAQLDKSGLPSDRFFAERPEGSVSTLKIQRTQQEDSAVYLCASSLKPTLAKNIQYFGAGTRLSVL.

CDR3 sequence (DNA): TGTGCCAGTAGTATAGGGGGCAGGAGAGAGACCAACGTCCTGACTTTC. As protein: CASSIGGRRETNVLTF. J is TRBJ2-6 and V is TRBV19; a weak D match, TRBD1 (5 bases). There are 16 residues in the CDR3. With 1 base removed from V and 8 bases from J, the gap between germline ends came to 15 bases. Germline V gene sequence: CDR1 LNHDA, CDR2 SQIVND (reference sequence).

J is TRBJ1-2 and V is TRBV30, with 8 bases aligning to TRBD1. The CDR3 is 13 amino acids. Germline V lookup: CDR1 GTSNPN, CDR2 SVGIG (reference sequence). After removal of 5 bases from V and 8 bases from J, the junction contained 10 bases not matched to a gene. In DNA, the CDR3 is TGTGCCTGGGGAATGCAGGGGGCTGAGGGCTACACCTTC. Translating gives CAWGMQGAEGYTF.

The J gene is TRBJ1-6, the V gene TRBV10-3; the D is unclear. CDR1 and CDR2 (germline): ENHRY, SYGVKD. CDR3 length: 17 amino acids. Trimming removed 10 bases at V and 0 bases at J, with 19 bases between. CDR3 region: CATGSLLSSSYNSPLHF. DNA of the CDR3: TGTGCCACCGGGTCCCTTTTATCGAGCTCCTATAATTCACCCCTCCACTTT.